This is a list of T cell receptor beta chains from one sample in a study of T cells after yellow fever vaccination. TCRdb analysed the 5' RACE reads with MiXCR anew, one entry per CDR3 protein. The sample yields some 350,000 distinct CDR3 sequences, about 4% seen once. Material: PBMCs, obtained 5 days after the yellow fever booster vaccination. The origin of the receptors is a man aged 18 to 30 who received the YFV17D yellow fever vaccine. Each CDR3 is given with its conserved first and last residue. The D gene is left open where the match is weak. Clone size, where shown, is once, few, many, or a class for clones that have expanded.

CDR3aa: CASNPRGGVDTQYF
CDR3nt: TGTGCCAGCAACCCTAGGGGGGGCGTGGATACGCAGTATTTT
j_gene: TRBJ2-3
d_gene: NA
v_gene: TRBV7-2
abundance: few

CDR3aa: CASSIRLLNEKLFF
CDR3nt: TGCGCCAGCAGTATCAGGCTCCTTAATGAAAAACTGTTTTTT
j_gene: TRBJ1-4
d_gene: NA
v_gene: TRBV4-1
abundance: few

CDR3aa: CASSRTGNSPLHF
CDR3nt: TGCGCCAGCAGCCGGACAGGGAACTCACCCCTCCACTTT
j_gene: TRBJ1-6
d_gene: TRBD1
v_gene: TRBV4-1
abundance: many

CDR3aa: CASSFPNEKLFF
CDR3nt: TGTGCCAGCAGCTTCCCTAATGAAAAACTGTTTTTT
j_gene: TRBJ1-4
d_gene: NA
v_gene: TRBV7-2
abundance: few

CDR3aa: CASSAHRMNTEAFF
CDR3nt: TGTGCCAGCAGCGCCCACAGAATGAACACTGAAGCTTTCTTT
j_gene: TRBJ1-1
d_gene: NA
v_gene: TRBV9
abundance: few

CDR3aa: CASSQARGGTEAFF
CDR3nt: TGTGCCAGCTCACAGGCCAGGGGTGGCACTGAAGCTTTCTTT
j_gene: TRBJ1-1
d_gene: NA
v_gene: TRBV18
abundance: NA

CDR3aa: CASSYSRTSSTDTQYF
CDR3nt: TGTGCCAGCAGTTACTCGAGGACTTCTAGCACAGATACGCAGTATTTT
j_gene: TRBJ2-3
d_gene: NA
v_gene: TRBV6-2/TRBV6-3
abundance: NA

CDR3aa: CASTRASGGAGEQFF
CDR3nt: TGTGCCAGCACCCGGGCTAGCGGGGGGGCCGGTGAGCAGTTCTTC
j_gene: TRBJ2-1
d_gene: TRBD2
v_gene: TRBV12-3/TRBV12-4
abundance: medium-sized

CDR3aa: CASSQDTGALGGYTF
CDR3nt: TGTGCCAGCAGCCAAGATACAGGTGCCTTAGGCGGCTACACCTTC
j_gene: TRBJ1-2
d_gene: NA
v_gene: TRBV14
abundance: NA

CDR3aa: CASSYSGGANEQFF
CDR3nt: TGTGCCAGCAGTTACTCGGGGGGGGCTAATGAGCAGTTCTTC
j_gene: TRBJ2-1
d_gene: NA
v_gene: TRBV6-5
abundance: many

CDR3aa: CASSLAFRESSYEQYF
CDR3nt: TGTGCCAGCAGCTTAGCTTTTCGGGAGAGCTCCTACGAGCAGTACTTC
j_gene: TRBJ2-7
d_gene: NA
v_gene: TRBV7-6
abundance: NA

CDR3aa: CASSLVQTAANEKLFF
CDR3nt: TGCGCCAGCAGCTTGGTCCAAACAGCTGCTAATGAAAAACTGTTTTTT
j_gene: TRBJ1-4
d_gene: NA
v_gene: TRBV5-1
abundance: NA

CDR3aa: CASSLGNQGEQFF
CDR3nt: TGCGCCAGCAGCTTGGGTAACCAGGGTGAGCAGTTCTTC
j_gene: TRBJ2-1
d_gene: NA
v_gene: TRBV5-1
abundance: few

CDR3aa: CRKSLGGKSGSGGELFF
CDR3nt: TGCAGGAAATCTTTGGGGGGCAAATCGGGCTCCGGCGGGGAGCTGTTTTTT
j_gene: TRBJ2-2
d_gene: NA
v_gene: TRBV20-1
abundance: many

CDR3aa: CASSLAGLAYSDYNEQFF
CDR3nt: TGCGCCAGCAGCTTGGCGGGACTAGCATACTCGGACTACAATGAGCAGTTCTTC
j_gene: TRBJ2-1
d_gene: TRBD2
v_gene: TRBV5-1
abundance: few

CDR3aa: CASGTSGTGEVLTF
CDR3nt: TGCGCCAGCGGAACGTCCGGGACAGGGGAGGTCCTGACTTTC
j_gene: TRBJ2-6
d_gene: TRBD1
v_gene: TRBV5-1
abundance: many

CDR3aa: CSVGTGGISVEQYF
CDR3nt: TGCAGCGTAGGGACAGGGGGCATTTCGGTCGAGCAGTACTTC
j_gene: TRBJ2-7
d_gene: TRBD1
v_gene: TRBV29-1
abundance: NA

CDR3aa: CASSYTGGGQEETQYF
CDR3nt: TGTGCCAGCAGCTACACCGGGGGAGGTCAGGAAGAGACCCAGTACTTC
j_gene: TRBJ2-5
d_gene: NA
v_gene: TRBV7-2
abundance: many

CDR3aa: CATSPGELAGEETQYF
CDR3nt: TGTGCCACCAGTCCCGGGGAGTTGGCGGGGGAAGAGACCCAGTACTTC
j_gene: TRBJ2-5
d_gene: TRBD2
v_gene: TRBV15
abundance: few

CDR3aa: CASSLGGWNYNEQFF
CDR3nt: TGTGCCAGCAGCTTGGGGGGGTGGAACTACAATGAGCAGTTCTTC
j_gene: TRBJ2-1
d_gene: NA
v_gene: TRBV5-4
abundance: many

CDR3aa: CASSFKGGQEAFF
CDR3nt: TGTGCCAGCAGCTTTAAGGGGGGACAGGAAGCTTTCTTT
j_gene: TRBJ1-1
d_gene: TRBD1
v_gene: TRBV7-9
abundance: many

CDR3aa: CASSPQDRGSPDTQYF
CDR3nt: TGTGCCAGCTCTCCACAGGACAGGGGTTCCCCAGATACGCAGTATTTT
j_gene: TRBJ2-3
d_gene: TRBD1
v_gene: TRBV18
abundance: NA

CDR3aa: CSASGGATDTQYF
CDR3nt: TGCAGTGCTAGCGGGGGGGCTACAGATACGCAGTATTTT
j_gene: TRBJ2-3
d_gene: TRBD2
v_gene: TRBV20-1
abundance: NA

CDR3aa: CASSLEDSGGYNEQFF
CDR3nt: TGTGCCAGCAGCTTAGAGGATAGCGGGGGATACAATGAGCAGTTCTTC
j_gene: TRBJ2-1
d_gene: TRBD2
v_gene: TRBV11-1
abundance: few

CDR3aa: CASSFSGEQIGELFF
CDR3nt: TGCGCCAGCAGCTTTAGCGGGGAACAGATCGGGGAGCTGTTTTTT
j_gene: TRBJ2-2
d_gene: TRBD2
v_gene: TRBV5-1
abundance: few

CDR3aa: CASSSGTGWQPQHF
CDR3nt: TGTGCCAGCAGCTCGGGGACAGGTTGGCAGCCCCAGCATTTT
j_gene: TRBJ1-5
d_gene: TRBD1
v_gene: TRBV5-6
abundance: many

CDR3aa: CASSLDSGNQETQYF
CDR3nt: TGCGCCAGCAGCTTGGATAGCGGAAACCAAGAGACCCAGTACTTC
j_gene: TRBJ2-5
d_gene: NA
v_gene: TRBV5-1
abundance: many

CDR3aa: CASSLYYQPQHF
CDR3nt: TGTGCCAGCAGTTTATATTATCAGCCCCAGCATTTT
j_gene: TRBJ1-5
d_gene: NA
v_gene: TRBV12-3/TRBV12-4
abundance: few

CDR3aa: CASSRGGQNTEAFF
CDR3nt: TGTGCCAGCAGCCGAGGGGGACAGAACACTGAAGCTTTCTTT
j_gene: TRBJ1-1
d_gene: NA
v_gene: TRBV7-3
abundance: NA

CDR3aa: CASSPEGTEMWFF
CDR3nt: TGTGCCAGCAGTCCCGAAGGGACAGAGATGTGGTTCTTC
j_gene: TRBJ2-1
d_gene: TRBD1
v_gene: TRBV12-3/TRBV12-4
abundance: NA

CDR3aa: CASSIASGPTDTQYF
CDR3nt: TGTGCCAGTAGTATCGCTAGCGGGCCCACAGATACGCAGTATTTT
j_gene: TRBJ2-3
d_gene: TRBD2
v_gene: TRBV19
abundance: NA

CDR3aa: CASNHRDGELYGYTF
CDR3nt: TGTGCCAGCAACCACAGGGACGGGGAGCTCTATGGCTACACCTTC
j_gene: TRBJ1-2
d_gene: NA
v_gene: TRBV11-2
abundance: many

CDR3aa: CASSPGWGQGPNEQFF
CDR3nt: TGCGCCAGCAGCCCGGGGTGGGGACAGGGCCCCAATGAGCAGTTCTTC
j_gene: TRBJ2-1
d_gene: TRBD1
v_gene: TRBV5-1
abundance: NA

CDR3aa: CASSLRRGGTEAFF
CDR3nt: TGTGCCAGCAGCCTCCGGCGCGGGGGCACTGAAGCTTTCTTT
j_gene: TRBJ1-1
d_gene: NA
v_gene: TRBV7-2
abundance: NA

CDR3aa: CSARDLAGGTDTQYF
CDR3nt: TGCAGTGCTAGAGATTTAGCGGGAGGCACAGATACGCAGTATTTT
j_gene: TRBJ2-3
d_gene: TRBD2
v_gene: TRBV20-1
abundance: NA

CDR3aa: CASSSGDRGLNGELFF
CDR3nt: TGTGCCAGCAGCTCCGGGGACAGGGGGTTAAACGGGGAGCTGTTTTTT
j_gene: TRBJ2-2
d_gene: TRBD1
v_gene: TRBV7-6
abundance: NA

CDR3aa: CSVSIGGNNYGYTF
CDR3nt: TGCAGCGTTAGTATCGGGGGAAATAACTATGGCTACACCTTC
j_gene: TRBJ1-2
d_gene: NA
v_gene: TRBV29-1
abundance: many

CDR3aa: CSAREGQDEREQFF
CDR3nt: TGCAGTGCTAGGGAGGGACAGGATGAGCGTGAGCAGTTCTTC
j_gene: TRBJ2-1
d_gene: TRBD1
v_gene: TRBV20-1
abundance: NA

CDR3aa: CASSLGGTGSYEQYF
CDR3nt: TGCGCCAGCAGCTTGGGTGGGACAGGGTCGTACGAGCAGTACTTC
j_gene: TRBJ2-7
d_gene: TRBD1
v_gene: TRBV5-1
abundance: many

CDR3aa: CASSRTGVLRTDTQYF
CDR3nt: TGTGCCAGCAGTAGGACAGGGGTGCTACGCACAGATACGCAGTATTTT
j_gene: TRBJ2-3
d_gene: TRBD1
v_gene: TRBV6-5
abundance: many

CDR3aa: CASSFDGSVYNEQFF
CDR3nt: TGTGCCAGCAGTTTTGACGGATCGGTATACAATGAGCAGTTCTTC
j_gene: TRBJ2-1
d_gene: NA
v_gene: TRBV12-3/TRBV12-4
abundance: many

CDR3aa: CASSQAGSQPQHF
CDR3nt: TGCGCCAGCAGCCAGGCAGGGTCCCAGCCCCAGCATTTT
j_gene: TRBJ1-5
d_gene: NA
v_gene: TRBV4-1
abundance: NA

CDR3aa: CASSLGGIQETQYF
CDR3nt: TGTGCCAGCAGCTTGGGGGGTATACAAGAGACCCAGTACTTC
j_gene: TRBJ2-5
d_gene: NA
v_gene: TRBV5-4
abundance: few

CDR3aa: CASSYGPGETQYF
CDR3nt: TGTGCCAGCAGTTATGGACCGGGTGAGACCCAGTACTTC
j_gene: TRBJ2-5
d_gene: NA
v_gene: TRBV6-2/TRBV6-3
abundance: many

CDR3aa: CASSRWGQGFGYTEAFF
CDR3nt: TGCGCCAGCAGCCGTTGGGGACAGGGTTTTGGATACACTGAAGCTTTCTTT
j_gene: TRBJ1-1
d_gene: TRBD1
v_gene: TRBV5-1
abundance: NA

CDR3aa: CASGLVLGPGGSNQPQHF
CDR3nt: TGTGCTAGTGGTTTGGTACTAGGGCCCGGGGGTAGCAATCAGCCCCAGCATTTT
j_gene: TRBJ1-5
d_gene: NA
v_gene: TRBV12-5
abundance: few

CDR3aa: CASSRRGDIQYF
CDR3nt: TGTGCCAGCAGCAGGAGGGGGGACATTCAGTACTTC
j_gene: TRBJ2-4
d_gene: NA
v_gene: TRBV7-9
abundance: many

CDR3aa: CASSDFAWGPQHF
CDR3nt: TGTGCCAGCAGTGACTTCGCCTGGGGGCCCCAGCATTTT
j_gene: TRBJ1-5
d_gene: NA
v_gene: TRBV25-1
abundance: NA

CDR3aa: CASSQQVSGANVLTF
CDR3nt: TGTGCCAGCAGCCAACAGGTGTCGGGGGCCAACGTCCTGACTTTC
j_gene: TRBJ2-6
d_gene: NA
v_gene: TRBV3-1
abundance: few

CDR3aa: CASTHIGGPTDTQYF
CDR3nt: TGTGCCAGCACCCATATAGGGGGACCCACAGATACGCAGTATTTT
j_gene: TRBJ2-3
d_gene: NA
v_gene: TRBV7-9
abundance: NA

CDR3aa: CASTPGQAYNEQFF
CDR3nt: TGCGCCAGCACCCCAGGACAGGCGTACAATGAGCAGTTCTTC
j_gene: TRBJ2-1
d_gene: TRBD1
v_gene: TRBV5-1
abundance: NA

CDR3aa: CASSQYTGYNEQFF
CDR3nt: TGCGCCAGCAGCCAATACACAGGTTACAATGAGCAGTTCTTC
j_gene: TRBJ2-1
d_gene: NA
v_gene: TRBV4-1
abundance: few

CDR3aa: CASSWGSDKTTDRENTEAFF
CDR3nt: TGTGCCAGCAGTTGGGGTTCGGACAAAACAACGGACAGGGAGAACACTGAAGCTTTCTTT
j_gene: TRBJ1-1
d_gene: TRBD1
v_gene: TRBV7-2
abundance: many

CDR3aa: CASSSTGTGVGAAFF
CDR3nt: TGTGCCAGCAGTTCAACCGGGACAGGGGTTGGGGCAGCTTTCTTT
j_gene: TRBJ1-1
d_gene: TRBD1
v_gene: TRBV28
abundance: NA

CDR3aa: CSARSGVAGFNEQFF
CDR3nt: TGCAGTGCTAGGTCGGGGGTAGCGGGGTTCAATGAGCAGTTCTTC
j_gene: TRBJ2-1
d_gene: TRBD2
v_gene: TRBV20-1
abundance: NA